This T cell receptor (beta chain) was sequenced during a study of identifying expanded T cells in peripheral blood. Study-wide findings and caveats: Roughly 1.2 clones differed between technical replicates, versus around 15 and 19 over time.

Repertoires were generated with immunoSEQ multiplex PCR, while TCRdb's copy carries only in-frame clones and drops some. The sample records around 100,000 clones, around 89% being singletons. Healthy donors had no documented immune events, such as infections, while sampled. Germline assignment: CDR1 SGHKS and CDR2 YYEKEE (reference sequence). The CDR3 has 13 amino acids. V was shortened by 2 bases and J by 15 bases, with 18 bases between the two germline ends. As to this clone: Antigen: not known.

Sequencing input: blood. The TCR originated in a person aged 18 to 70 in good health. This rearrangement joins TRBV5-5 to TRBJ2-1; D might be TRBD1 or TRBD2, each matching 5 bases. In DNA, the CDR3 is TGTGCCAGCAGCTTAAAAAGTCCCGGGGCTAGGTTCTTC. Encoded protein: CASSLKSPGARFF. Full variable domain (remainder filled in from reference TRBV5-5 and TRBJ2-1): DAGVTQSPTHLIKTRGQQVTLRCSPISGHKSVSWYQQVLGQGPQFIFQYYEKEERGRGNFPDRFSARQFPNYSSELNVNALLLGDSALYLCASSLKSPGARFFGPGTRLTVL.